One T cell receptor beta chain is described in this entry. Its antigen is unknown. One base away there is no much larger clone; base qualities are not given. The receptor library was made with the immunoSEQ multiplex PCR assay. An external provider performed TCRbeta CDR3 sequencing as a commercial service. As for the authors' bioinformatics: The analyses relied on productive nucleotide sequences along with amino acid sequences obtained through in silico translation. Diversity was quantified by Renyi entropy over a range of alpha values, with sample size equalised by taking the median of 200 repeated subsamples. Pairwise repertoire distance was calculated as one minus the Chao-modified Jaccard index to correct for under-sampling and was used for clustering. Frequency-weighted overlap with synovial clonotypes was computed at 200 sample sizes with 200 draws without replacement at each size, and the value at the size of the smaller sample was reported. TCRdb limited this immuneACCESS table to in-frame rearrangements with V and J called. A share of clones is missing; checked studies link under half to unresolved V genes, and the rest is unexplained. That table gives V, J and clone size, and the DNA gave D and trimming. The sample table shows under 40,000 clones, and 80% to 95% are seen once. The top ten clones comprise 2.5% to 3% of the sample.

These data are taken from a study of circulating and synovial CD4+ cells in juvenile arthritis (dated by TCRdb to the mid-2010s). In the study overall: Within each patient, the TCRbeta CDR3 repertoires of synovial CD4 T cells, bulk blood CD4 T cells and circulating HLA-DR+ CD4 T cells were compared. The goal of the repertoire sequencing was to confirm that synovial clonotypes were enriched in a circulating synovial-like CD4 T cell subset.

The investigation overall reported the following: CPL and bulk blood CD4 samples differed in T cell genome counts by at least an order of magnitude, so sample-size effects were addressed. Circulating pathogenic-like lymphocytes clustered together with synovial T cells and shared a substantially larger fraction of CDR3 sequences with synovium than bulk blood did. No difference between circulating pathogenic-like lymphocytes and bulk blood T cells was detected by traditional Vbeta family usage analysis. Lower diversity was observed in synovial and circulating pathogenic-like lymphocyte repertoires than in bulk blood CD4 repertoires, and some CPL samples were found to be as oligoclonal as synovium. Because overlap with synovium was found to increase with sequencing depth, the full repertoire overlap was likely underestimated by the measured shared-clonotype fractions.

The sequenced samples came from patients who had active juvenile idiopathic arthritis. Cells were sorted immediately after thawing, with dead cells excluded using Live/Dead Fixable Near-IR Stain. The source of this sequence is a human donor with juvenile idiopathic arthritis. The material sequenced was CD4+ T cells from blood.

The DNA reads TGTGCCAGCAGCCATAATGGGCTGTCCAATGAGCAGTTCTTC. It translates as CASSHNGLSNEQFF. Recombination joined TRBV7-9 with TRBJ2-1; the D gene cannot be resolved reliably. The germline V gene (reference sequence) specifies SEHNR as CDR1 and FQNEAQ as CDR2. The trim is 5 bases for V and 6 bases for J, with a gap of 14 bases between the germline ends. From the cysteine up to the phenylalanine, the CDR3 has a length of 14 residues. Just CDR3 DNA is preserved here, 42 bases in frame from base 1.